This TCR beta chain was identified during a study of blood T cell repertoires in COVID-19. Whole-study context: The samples span acute and convalescent COVID-19 from the United States, Italy and Spain. The analysed material was cDNA or gDNA that came from T cells, B-cell-depleted T cells, or PBMCs.

Original processing notes: Reference gene primer amplification yielded estimated nucleated cell counts. Profiled with immunoSEQ multiplex PCR; TCRdb holds only in-frame clones, not every one. V and J calls and clone size are given by that table; D and trimming were obtained from the DNA. Among about 130,000 clones listed, around 70% were seen once. CDR1 is SQVTM, CDR2 ANQGSEA, per germline. V shed 1 base, J shed 5 bases, and the junction held 19 bases outside the gene matches. There are 19 residues in the CDR3. This sequence was found in a man older than 75 with COVID-19, enrolled during active disease. J is TRBJ2-1 and V is TRBV29-1; 8 bases align to TRBD2. Sequenced input: peripheral blood. The CDR3 spells CSVEGARVAGLTSDNEQFF. In DNA, the CDR3 is TGCAGCGTTGAAGGCGCTAGGGTAGCGGGCCTGACTAGCGACAATGAGCAGTTCTTC.